A selection of T cell receptor beta chains follows, all from one sample in a study of T cells in Graves' hyperthyroidism and ophthalmopathy. TCRdb reanalysed the multiplex PCR reads using MiXCR and keeps one entry per CDR3 protein. The sample yields around 620,000 distinct CDR3 sequences, more than 13% seen once. Sequenced input: blood. All receptors come from a woman aged 18-35 years with Graves' ophthalmopathy. CDR3s include the opening cysteine and the closing phenylalanine or tryptophan. Size values are once, few and many counts, or a class for expanded clones, and some rows have none.

v_call: TRBV19
clone_size: -
j_call: TRBJ2-1
cdr3_aa: CASSRAGPGGPAYNEQFF

v_call: TRBV18
clone_size: many
j_call: TRBJ2-7
cdr3_aa: CASSLPSWEGYEQYF

v_call: TRBV12-3/TRBV12-4
clone_size: many
j_call: TRBJ1-1
cdr3_aa: CASSLFGQNTEAFF

v_call: TRBV20-1
clone_size: many
j_call: TRBJ1-1
cdr3_aa: CSAKGGWNTEAFF

v_call: TRBV12-5
clone_size: many
j_call: TRBJ2-1
cdr3_aa: CASGLTVGGRDNEQFF

v_call: TRBV20-1
clone_size: many
j_call: TRBJ2-1
cdr3_aa: CSASGRTSGRVYNEQFF

v_call: TRBV7-9
clone_size: many
j_call: TRBJ2-2
cdr3_aa: CASCSGSYTGELFF

v_call: TRBV18
clone_size: many
j_call: TRBJ2-5
cdr3_aa: CASSDSSRGETQYF

v_call: TRBV3-1
clone_size: many
j_call: TRBJ2-7
cdr3_aa: CASSQEAEQYF

v_call: TRBV10-3
clone_size: many
j_call: TRBJ1-2
cdr3_aa: CATKGQGEYGYTF

v_call: TRBV9
clone_size: once
j_call: TRBJ2-3
cdr3_aa: CASSPSGASTDTRYF

v_call: TRBV12-3/TRBV12-4
clone_size: many
j_call: TRBJ2-1
cdr3_aa: CASTGRSYYNEQFF

v_call: TRBV12-3/TRBV12-4
clone_size: many
j_call: TRBJ2-1
cdr3_aa: CASSSMRYNEQFF

v_call: TRBV28
clone_size: -
j_call: TRBJ2-6
cdr3_aa: CASSRVLLSGANVLTF

v_call: TRBV11-1
clone_size: many
j_call: TRBJ1-2
cdr3_aa: CASSSTGGGGYTF

v_call: TRBV20-1
clone_size: many
j_call: TRBJ2-1
cdr3_aa: CSARDNEQFF

v_call: TRBV24-1
clone_size: many
j_call: TRBJ1-2
cdr3_aa: CATSAGQVYGYTF

v_call: TRBV5-5
clone_size: many
j_call: TRBJ2-3
cdr3_aa: CASSEWWTEDTQYF

v_call: TRBV7-9
clone_size: many
j_call: TRBJ1-1
cdr3_aa: CASRFRDTEAFF

v_call: TRBV25-1
clone_size: few
j_call: TRBJ1-1
cdr3_aa: CASSEYERTEAFF

v_call: TRBV7-9
clone_size: many
j_call: TRBJ2-3
cdr3_aa: CASSGPRVRSGRAAADTQYF

v_call: TRBV2
clone_size: many
j_call: TRBJ1-4
cdr3_aa: CASSPGQHSNEKLFF

v_call: TRBV4-1
clone_size: -
j_call: TRBJ2-1
cdr3_aa: CASSPLVAPSYNEQFF

v_call: TRBV2
clone_size: many
j_call: TRBJ1-1
cdr3_aa: CASIGFMNTEAFF

v_call: TRBV19
clone_size: many
j_call: TRBJ2-5
cdr3_aa: CASRGRGKETQYF

v_call: TRBV20-1
clone_size: -
j_call: TRBJ2-1
cdr3_aa: CSAKGAGGQYNEQFF

v_call: TRBV11-2
clone_size: many
j_call: TRBJ2-3
cdr3_aa: CASSPLPRPDTQYF

v_call: TRBV20-1
clone_size: many
j_call: TRBJ2-7
cdr3_aa: CSEVEMGFYEQYF

v_call: TRBV20-1
clone_size: many
j_call: TRBJ2-7
cdr3_aa: CSATSGSISYEQYF

v_call: TRBV3-1
clone_size: many
j_call: TRBJ1-1
cdr3_aa: CASSQNRVAVAFF

v_call: TRBV30
clone_size: many
j_call: TRBJ2-2
cdr3_aa: CAWSIPYGTLNTGELFF

v_call: TRBV20-1
clone_size: many
j_call: TRBJ2-7
cdr3_aa: CSGQRGTYEQYF

v_call: TRBV9
clone_size: few
j_call: TRBJ2-5
cdr3_aa: CASSARRGQETQYF

v_call: TRBV30
clone_size: many
j_call: TRBJ1-2
cdr3_aa: CAWSVVGGGYTF

v_call: TRBV5-6
clone_size: few
j_call: TRBJ2-2
cdr3_aa: CASSHRPYYTNTGELFF

v_call: TRBV2
clone_size: many
j_call: TRBJ2-2
cdr3_aa: CASISSRYLKRPELFF

v_call: TRBV27
clone_size: many
j_call: TRBJ2-7
cdr3_aa: CASSPLGLAGDEQYF

v_call: TRBV5-1
clone_size: few
j_call: TRBJ2-4
cdr3_aa: CASSLGLAGSKNIQYF

v_call: TRBV6-5
clone_size: -
j_call: TRBJ1-1
cdr3_aa: CASSYSPPGQGTEAFF

v_call: TRBV27
clone_size: many
j_call: TRBJ2-3
cdr3_aa: CASSLLRPLAGRTDTQYF

v_call: TRBV6-1
clone_size: -
j_call: TRBJ1-5
cdr3_aa: CAITPGWNQPQHF

v_call: TRBV28
clone_size: few
j_call: TRBJ1-1
cdr3_aa: CASSLTRANTEAFF

v_call: TRBV9
clone_size: many
j_call: TRBJ2-1
cdr3_aa: CASSVEGPPGEQFF

v_call: TRBV28
clone_size: many
j_call: TRBJ2-7
cdr3_aa: CASTPTSRGDEQYF

v_call: TRBV19
clone_size: few
j_call: TRBJ2-2
cdr3_aa: CASSILAAVGGELFF

v_call: TRBV28
clone_size: -
j_call: TRBJ2-3
cdr3_aa: CASSLGGHHTDTQYF

v_call: TRBV24-1
clone_size: few
j_call: TRBJ2-5
cdr3_aa: CATSDLGGPQETQYF

v_call: TRBV4-1
clone_size: few
j_call: TRBJ2-3
cdr3_aa: CASSQEGAGGTDTQYF

v_call: TRBV14
clone_size: -
j_call: TRBJ2-5
cdr3_aa: CASSQGLRLSLETQYF

v_call: TRBV2
clone_size: many
j_call: TRBJ2-3
cdr3_aa: CASSEYSGLSTDTQYF

v_call: TRBV24-1
clone_size: -
j_call: TRBJ1-1
cdr3_aa: CATSAKQGSNTEAFF

v_call: TRBV12-3/TRBV12-4
clone_size: few
j_call: TRBJ1-3
cdr3_aa: CASSQPRGRGPGNTIYF

v_call: TRBV30
clone_size: many
j_call: TRBJ1-2
cdr3_aa: CALDRGFYGYTF

v_call: TRBV27
clone_size: -
j_call: TRBJ2-2
cdr3_aa: CASAYISWAGTGELFF